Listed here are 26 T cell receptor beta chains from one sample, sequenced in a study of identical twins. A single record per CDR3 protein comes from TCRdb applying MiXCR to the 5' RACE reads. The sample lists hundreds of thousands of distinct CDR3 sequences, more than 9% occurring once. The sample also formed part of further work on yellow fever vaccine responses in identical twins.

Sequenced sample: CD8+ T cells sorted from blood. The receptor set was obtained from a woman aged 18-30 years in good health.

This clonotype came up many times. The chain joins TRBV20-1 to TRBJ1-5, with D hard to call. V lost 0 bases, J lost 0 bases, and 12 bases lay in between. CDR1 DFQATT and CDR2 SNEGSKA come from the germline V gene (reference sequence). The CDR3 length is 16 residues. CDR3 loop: CSAREPAEYSNQPQHF. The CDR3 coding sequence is TGCAGTGCTAGAGAGCCAGCGGAATATAGCAATCAGCCCCAGCATTTT.

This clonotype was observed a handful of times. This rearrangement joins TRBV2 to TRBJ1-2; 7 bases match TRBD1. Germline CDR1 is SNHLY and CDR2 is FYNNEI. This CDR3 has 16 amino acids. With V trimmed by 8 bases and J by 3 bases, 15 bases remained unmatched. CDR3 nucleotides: TGTGCCAGCTTCAAGTCGACAGGGCGGTTGGACTATGGCTACACCTTC. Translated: CASFKSTGRLDYGYTF.

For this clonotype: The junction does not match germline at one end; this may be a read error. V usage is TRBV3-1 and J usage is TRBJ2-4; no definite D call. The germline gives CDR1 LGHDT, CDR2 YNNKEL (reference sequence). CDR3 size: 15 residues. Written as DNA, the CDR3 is TGTGCCAGCAGCCAAGAGTACGCTGCCAGAAACATTCAGTACTTC. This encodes CASSQEYAARNIQYF.

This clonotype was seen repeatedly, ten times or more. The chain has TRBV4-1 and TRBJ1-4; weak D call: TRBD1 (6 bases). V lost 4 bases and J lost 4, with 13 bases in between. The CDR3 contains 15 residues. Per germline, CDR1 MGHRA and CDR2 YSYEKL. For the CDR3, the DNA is TGCGCCAGCAGCCCTTCCGGCAGGGGTAATGAAAAACTGTTTTTT. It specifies CASSPSGRGNEKLFF.

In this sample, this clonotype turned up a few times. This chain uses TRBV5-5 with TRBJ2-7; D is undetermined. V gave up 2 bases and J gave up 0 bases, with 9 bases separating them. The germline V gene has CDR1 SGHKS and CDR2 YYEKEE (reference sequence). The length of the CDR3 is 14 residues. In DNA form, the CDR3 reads TGTGCCAGCAGCTTTAGGACCGACTCCTACGAGCAGTACTTC. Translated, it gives CASSFRTDSYEQYF.

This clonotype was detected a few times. CDR3 in DNA: TGCGCCAGCAGTGCCCCGGACGGAAGCTCCTACAATGAGCAGTTCTTC. It yields the protein CASSAPDGSSYNEQFF. V usage is TRBV10-1 and J usage is TRBJ2-1; no reliable D call. Germline V gives CDR1 WNHNN, CDR2 SYGVQD (reference sequence). The CDR3 is made up of 16 amino acids. V lost 4 bases and J 0 bases, leaving 13 bases between the germline ends.

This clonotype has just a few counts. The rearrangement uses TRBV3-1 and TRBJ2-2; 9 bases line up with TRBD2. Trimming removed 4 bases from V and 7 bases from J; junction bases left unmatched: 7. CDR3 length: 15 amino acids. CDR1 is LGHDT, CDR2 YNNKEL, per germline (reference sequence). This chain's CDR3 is CASSLFGAGGGELFF. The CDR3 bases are TGTGCCAGCAGCCTTTTCGGAGCGGGAGGCGGGGAGCTGTTTTTT. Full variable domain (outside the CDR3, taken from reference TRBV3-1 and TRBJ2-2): DTAVSQTPKYLVTQMGNDKSIKCEQNLGHDTMYWYKQDSKKFLKIMFSYNNKELIINETVPNRFSPKSPDKAHLNLHINSLELGDSAVYFCASSLFGAGGGELFFGEGSRLTVL.

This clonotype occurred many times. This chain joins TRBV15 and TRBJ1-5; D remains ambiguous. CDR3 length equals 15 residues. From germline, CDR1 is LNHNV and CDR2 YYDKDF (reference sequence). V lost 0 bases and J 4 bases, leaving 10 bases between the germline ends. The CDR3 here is CATSRDRGRNQPQHF. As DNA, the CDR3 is TGTGCCACCAGCAGAGATCGGGGAAGGAATCAGCCCCAGCATTTT.

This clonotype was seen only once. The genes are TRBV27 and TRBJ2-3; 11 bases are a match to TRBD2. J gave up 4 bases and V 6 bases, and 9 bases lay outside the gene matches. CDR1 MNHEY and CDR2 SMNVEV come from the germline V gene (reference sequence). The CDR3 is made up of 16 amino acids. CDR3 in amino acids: CASSPPGLAAPDTQYF. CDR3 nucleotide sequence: TGTGCCAGCAGCCCCCCGGGACTAGCGGCCCCAGATACGCAGTATTTT.

Here the CDR3 DNA reads TGTGCCAGCAGCTTAGGTACAGGGACGAGCAATCAGCCCCAGCATTTT. Protein: CASSLGTGTSNQPQHF. The chain employs TRBV7-6 and TRBJ1-5; possible D gene TRBD1, 6 bases. This CDR3 spans 16 amino acids. CDR1 and CDR2 (germline): SGHVS, FNYEAQ. The germline V and J ends were trimmed by 1 base and 1 base, with 11 bases remaining between them.

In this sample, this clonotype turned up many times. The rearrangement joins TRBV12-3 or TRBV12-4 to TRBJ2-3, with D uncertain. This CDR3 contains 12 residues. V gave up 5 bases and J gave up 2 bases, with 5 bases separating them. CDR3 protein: CASSLLTDTQYF. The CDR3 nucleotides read TGTGCCAGCAGTCTCCTCACAGATACGCAGTATTTT.

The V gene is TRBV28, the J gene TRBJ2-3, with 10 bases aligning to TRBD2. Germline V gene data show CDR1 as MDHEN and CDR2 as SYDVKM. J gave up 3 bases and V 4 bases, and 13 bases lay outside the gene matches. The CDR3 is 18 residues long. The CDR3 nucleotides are TGTGCCAGCAGTTCCCCCGTGATAGCGGGGGGCCCTACAGATACGCAGTATTTT. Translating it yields CASSSPVIAGGPTDTQYF.

CDR3 coding DNA: TGTGCCAGCAGCGTAGATCCAGCCCTAAACACCTACAATGAGCAGTTCTTC. Residues: CASSVDPALNTYNEQFF. The chain employs TRBV9 and TRBJ2-1; D not certain. Germline CDR1 reads SGDLS; CDR2 reads YYNGEE. CDR3 length equals 17 residues. Trimming shortened V by 0 bases and J by 2 bases, and 15 bases separated the two germline ends.

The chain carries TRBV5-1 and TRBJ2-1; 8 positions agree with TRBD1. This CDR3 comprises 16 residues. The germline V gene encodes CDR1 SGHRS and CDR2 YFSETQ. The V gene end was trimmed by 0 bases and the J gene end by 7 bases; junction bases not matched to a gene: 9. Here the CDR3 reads CASSLAGGRGWNEQFF. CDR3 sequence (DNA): TGCGCCAGCAGCTTGGCAGGGGGCCGGGGCTGGAATGAGCAGTTCTTC.

CDR3 nucleotide sequence: TGTGCCAGCAGCTCGGCGGCTAGCGGATTGTACCAAGAGACCCAGTACTTC. Protein product: CASSSAASGLYQETQYF. This sequence joins TRBV5-6 and TRBJ2-5, with 7 bases that match TRBD2. Germline lookup yields CDR1 SGHDT and CDR2 YYEEEE. V lost 3 bases and J lost 0; bases outside the gene matches: 11. This CDR3 comprises 17 residues.

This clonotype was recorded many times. The CDR3: CSASTSGGSYEQYV. Written as DNA, the CDR3 is TGCAGTGCTAGCACTAGCGGGGGATCCTACGAGCAGTACGTC. This chain uses TRBV20-1 with TRBJ2-7; 11 bases line up with TRBD2. The junction had 2 bases not matched to a gene; V was cut back by 3 bases and J by 1 base. This CDR3 is 14 amino acids long. Germline assignment: CDR1 DFQATT and CDR2 SNEGSKA (reference sequence).

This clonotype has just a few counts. The DNA of the CDR3 is TGTGCCAGCAGCTTGGACAACTCCTACGAGCAGTACTTC. The encoded protein is CASSLDNSYEQYF. The rearrangement joins TRBV5-6 to TRBJ2-7; D is unresolved. The V and J ends lost 0 bases and 0 bases respectively, with 4 bases between them. This CDR3 contains 13 residues. The germline V gene has CDR1 SGHDT and CDR2 YYEEEE.

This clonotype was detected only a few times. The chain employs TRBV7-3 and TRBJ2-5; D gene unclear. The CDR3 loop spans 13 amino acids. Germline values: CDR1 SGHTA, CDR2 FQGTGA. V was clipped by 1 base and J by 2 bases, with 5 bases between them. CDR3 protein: CASSLIRQETQYF. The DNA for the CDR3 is TGTGCCAGCAGCTTAATCAGGCAAGAGACCCAGTACTTC.

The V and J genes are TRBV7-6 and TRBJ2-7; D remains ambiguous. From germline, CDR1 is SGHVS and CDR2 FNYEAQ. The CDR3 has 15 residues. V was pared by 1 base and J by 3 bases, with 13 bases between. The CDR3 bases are TGTGCCAGCAGCTTAGGGACCGGGCTCAACTACGAGCAGTACTTC. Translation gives CASSLGTGLNYEQYF.

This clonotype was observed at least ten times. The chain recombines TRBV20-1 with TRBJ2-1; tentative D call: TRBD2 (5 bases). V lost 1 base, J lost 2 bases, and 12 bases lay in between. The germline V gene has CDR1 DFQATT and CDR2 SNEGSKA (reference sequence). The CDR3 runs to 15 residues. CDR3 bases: TGCAGTGCTAGAGGGGTAGGACTTCCCTACAATGAGCAGTTCTTC. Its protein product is CSARGVGLPYNEQFF.

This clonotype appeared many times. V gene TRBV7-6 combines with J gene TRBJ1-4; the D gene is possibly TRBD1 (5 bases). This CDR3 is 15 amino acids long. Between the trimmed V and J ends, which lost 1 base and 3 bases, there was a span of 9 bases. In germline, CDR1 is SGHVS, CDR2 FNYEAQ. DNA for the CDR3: TGTGCCAGCAGCTTAGAGGGGCAGTCTAATGAAAAACTGTTTTTT. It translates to CASSLEGQSNEKLFF.

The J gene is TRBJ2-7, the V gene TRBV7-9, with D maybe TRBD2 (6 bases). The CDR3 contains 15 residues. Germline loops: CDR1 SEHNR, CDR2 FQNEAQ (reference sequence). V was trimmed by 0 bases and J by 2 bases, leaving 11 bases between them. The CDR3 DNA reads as TGTGCCAGCAGCTTAGCCAGCGGGTTGACCTACGAGCAGTACTTC. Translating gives CASSLASGLTYEQYF.

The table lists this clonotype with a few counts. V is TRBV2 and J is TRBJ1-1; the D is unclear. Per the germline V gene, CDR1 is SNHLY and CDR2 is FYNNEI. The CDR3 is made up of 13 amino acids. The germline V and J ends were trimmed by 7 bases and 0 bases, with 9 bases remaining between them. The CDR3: CASIGSMNTEAFF. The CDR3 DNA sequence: TGTGCCAGCATAGGGTCCATGAACACTGAAGCTTTCTTT.

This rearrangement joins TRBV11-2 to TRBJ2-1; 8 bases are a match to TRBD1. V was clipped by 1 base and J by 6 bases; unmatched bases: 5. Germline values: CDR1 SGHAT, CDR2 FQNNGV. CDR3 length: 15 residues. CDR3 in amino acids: CASSLVRGLTNEQFF. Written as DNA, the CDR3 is TGTGCCAGCAGCTTAGTCAGGGGGCTGACCAATGAGCAGTTCTTC.

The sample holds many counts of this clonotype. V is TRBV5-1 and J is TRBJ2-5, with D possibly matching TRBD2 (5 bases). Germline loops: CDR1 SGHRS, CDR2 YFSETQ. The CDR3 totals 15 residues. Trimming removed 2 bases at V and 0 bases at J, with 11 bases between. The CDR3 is CASSLTGSYQETQYF. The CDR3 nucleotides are TGCGCCAGCAGCTTAACGGGAAGCTACCAAGAGACCCAGTACTTC.

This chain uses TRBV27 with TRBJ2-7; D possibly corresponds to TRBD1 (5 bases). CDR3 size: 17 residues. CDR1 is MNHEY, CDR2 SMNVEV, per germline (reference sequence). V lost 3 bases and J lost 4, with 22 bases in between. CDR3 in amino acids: CASSFGRGPVFPYEQYF. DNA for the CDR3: TGTGCCAGCAGTTTTGGTAGGGGCCCCGTCTTCCCGTACGAGCAGTACTTC.